The clone carrying this T cell receptor (beta chain) was picked up many times. What it binds is unknown. The sample comes from a study of Graves' ophthalmopathy and Graves' hyperthyroidism. Study-level results: Detected in blood as well were most expanded thyroid clonotypes with frequency above 0.001.

Investigators amplified TCR beta CDR3 regions from RNA transcripts. Second-round multiplex PCR followed a first-round RT-PCR using HTBI primers. TCRdb re-analysed the multiplex PCR reads in MiXCR, keeping a single row per CDR3 protein. The table shows hundreds of thousands of distinct CDR3 sequences, with 15% to 17% occurring only once. The CDR3 loop spans 14 amino acids. Germline V CDR1 and CDR2: MNHNS, SASEGT. Trimming pared 7 bases from V and 6 bases from J, leaving 13 bases between. This chain uses TRBV6-1 with TRBJ1-6; TRBD1 might be the D (6 bases). The sequencing sample was made of peripheral blood. This TCR derives from a woman between 18 and 29 years old with stable Graves' hyperthyroidism. In DNA form, the CDR3 reads TGTGCCAGCAAGTCAGACAGGCTTAATTCACCCCTCCACTTT. As protein: CASKSDRLNSPLHF.